The 23 T cell receptor beta chains below come from one sample, sequenced in a study of T cell changes during pregnancy in multiple sclerosis. Only in-frame clones appear in the TCRdb table, and some are missing; sequencing was by immunoSEQ multiplex PCR. Among approximately 130,000 clones listed, about 95% were seen once. The sample in question was peripheral blood, obtained after pregnancy. The receptors derive from a female donor with multiple sclerosis, enrolled in a pregnancy study.

This chain links TRBV5-4 with TRBJ2-1, with D maybe TRBD1 (6 bases). The CDR3 has 15 amino acids. The V end was cut by 4 bases, the J end by 6 bases, with 17 bases between. The V gene's germline CDR1 is SGHNT and CDR2 YYREEE (reference sequence). CDR3 region: CASSREQGRPNEQFF. DNA for the CDR3: TGTGCCAGCAGCCGGGAACAGGGCCGTCCCAATGAGCAGTTCTTC.

The CDR3 DNA follows: TGCGCCAGCAGCCAAGGTCCTAGCGAGCAGCGCCTTCCCAATGAGCAGTTCTTC. Residues: CASSQGPSEQRLPNEQFF. The chain is built from TRBV4-1 and TRBJ2-1, with D maybe TRBD2 (6 bases). The CDR3 covers 18 residues. Germline lookup yields CDR1 MGHRA and CDR2 YSYEKL. V lost 1 base to trimming and J lost 6 bases, with 22 bases between them.

The gene calls are TRBV14 and TRBJ2-7, with 8 bases aligning to TRBD1. V shed 3 bases, J shed 2 bases, and the junction held 6 bases outside the gene matches. Germline lookup yields CDR1 SGHDN and CDR2 FVKESK. This CDR3 has 15 residues. CDR3 sequence reads: CASSQGLDRAYEQYF. The CDR3 DNA sequence: TGTGCCAGCAGCCAGGGCCTGGACAGGGCCTACGAGCAGTACTTC.

The chain has TRBV18 and TRBJ2-3; TRBD2 matches at 10 bases. This CDR3 has 17 amino acids. Germline CDR1 is KGHSH and CDR2 is LQKENI. The junction had 8 bases not matched to a gene; V was cut back by 2 bases and J by 3 bases. The CDR3 DNA is TGTGCCAGCTCACCAGAGTCTAGCGGGAGATCTACAGATACGCAGTATTTT. It yields the protein CASSPESSGRSTDTQYF. The entire variable domain, with the rest obtained from reference TRBV18 and TRBJ2-3, is as follows: NAGVMQNPRHLVRRRGQEARLRCSPMKGHSHVYWYRQLPEEGLKFMVYLQKENIIDESGMPKERFSAEFPKEGPSILRIQQVVRGDSAAYFCASSPESSGRSTDTQYFGPGTRLTVL.

V and J are TRBV29-1 and TRBJ1-5, with D perhaps TRBD1 (6 bases). Per the germline V gene, CDR1 is SQVTM and CDR2 is ANQGSEA. V was pared by 7 bases and J by 3 bases, with 10 bases between. The CDR3 loop spans 12 amino acids. CDR3 in amino acids: CSATGPNQPQHF. In nucleotides, the CDR3 is TGCAGCGCGACAGGACCCAATCAGCCCCAGCATTTT.

This CDR3 is CASSGLAGVTDTQYF. The CDR3 DNA reads as TGTGCCAGCAGCGGACTAGCGGGAGTTACAGATACGCAGTATTTT. This chain links TRBV7-9 with TRBJ2-3; 13 positions match TRBD2. This CDR3 comprises 15 residues. Germline loops: CDR1 SEHNR, CDR2 FQNEAQ (reference sequence). The V gene end was trimmed by 5 bases and the J gene end by 3 bases; junction bases not matched to a gene: 2.

CDR3 region: CASSQGVVSGGAETQYF. The CDR3 bases are TGTGCCAGCAGCCAAGGCGTTGTCAGCGGGGGCGCAGAGACCCAGTACTTC. The chain carries TRBV14 and TRBJ2-5; TRBD2 agrees at 8 bases. Trimming cost V 1 base and J 4 bases; bases outside gene matches: 11. This CDR3 region has 17 residues. Germline CDR1 SGHDN, CDR2 FVKESK.

The rearrangement links TRBV27 to TRBJ2-1, with 9 positions matching TRBD2. This CDR3 region has 16 residues. Germline values: CDR1 MNHEY, CDR2 SMNVEV (reference sequence). With 2 bases clipped from V and 4 bases from J, the junction kept 6 bases outside the gene matches. The CDR3 spells CASSLGSGRSYNEQFF. CDR3 in DNA: TGTGCCAGCAGTTTAGGGAGCGGGAGGTCGTACAATGAGCAGTTCTTC.

The chain is built from TRBV13 and TRBJ2-1; 7 bases map to TRBD2. The junction had 10 bases not matched to a gene; V was cut back by 7 bases and J by 7 bases. The germline V gene has CDR1 PRHDT and CDR2 FYEKMQ (reference sequence). The CDR3 loop spans 14 amino acids. The CDR3 DNA sequence: TGTGCCAGCAACGGGGCGGGAGAATGGAATGAGCAGTTCTTC. It yields the protein CASNGAGEWNEQFF.

The chain couples TRBV27 to TRBJ2-7; 13 bases match TRBD2. The CDR3 runs to 15 residues. The V gene end was trimmed by 4 bases and the J gene end by 6 bases; junction bases not matched to a gene: 6. CDR1 and CDR2 (germline): MNHEY, SMNVEV (reference sequence). The CDR3 nucleotides are TGTGCCAGCAGTTCCCGACTAGCGGGAGGCTCCGAGCAGTACTTC. Protein: CASSSRLAGGSEQYF.

J is TRBJ1-1 and V is TRBV28, with unresolved D. V lost 7 bases to trimming and J lost 0 bases, with 15 bases between them. Germline values: CDR1 MDHEN, CDR2 SYDVKM. The CDR3 has 15 amino acids. The CDR3 DNA follows: TGTGCCAGCACAACGGTCCCAGGAATGAACACTGAAGCTTTCTTT. This gives the protein CASTTVPGMNTEAFF.

The chain recombines TRBV6-6 with TRBJ2-2; D perhaps matches TRBD1 (6 bases). The germline V gene encodes CDR1 MNHNY and CDR2 SVGAGI (reference sequence). The length of the CDR3 is 14 residues. V lost 0 bases and J 5 bases, leaving 7 bases between the germline ends. The CDR3 nucleotides read TGTGCCAGCAGTTACTCAGGGGGAACCGGGGAGCTGTTTTTT. This translates into CASSYSGGTGELFF.

The V and J genes are TRBV5-6 and TRBJ1-2; a possible D gene is TRBD1 (5 bases). The CDR3 runs 17 residues. Looked up from germline, CDR1 is SGHDT and CDR2 is YYEEEE. V lost 0 bases and J 5 bases, leaving 20 bases between the germline ends. The CDR3 loop reads CASSLGGRGSDGYGYTF. The DNA for the CDR3 is TGTGCCAGCAGCTTGGGCGGTAGGGGCAGCGACGGATATGGCTACACCTTC.

The chain links TRBV7-6 to TRBJ1-2, with TRBD1 matching over 8 bases. V was pared by 5 bases and J by 7 bases, with 9 bases of the junction left unmatched. CDR1 and CDR2 (germline): SGHVS, FNYEAQ. This CDR3 comprises 14 residues. CDR3 nucleotide sequence: TGTGCCAGCAGCCCCAGGGGGCGGCTGTCTGGCTACACCTTC. Its protein product is CASSPRGRLSGYTF.

This clone was counted once. The chain combines TRBV6-5 with TRBJ1-1; D may be TRBD1 (5 bases). Trimming left V 5 bases short and J 2 bases short, with 12 bases between. Per the germline V gene, CDR1 is MNHEY and CDR2 is SVGAGI. The CDR3 contains 14 residues. The CDR3 region has the DNA TGTGCCAGCAGTCCTGTGACAGCAAACACTGAAGCTTTCTTT. The encoded protein is CASSPVTANTEAFF.

V usage is TRBV28 and J usage is TRBJ2-7, with D possibly being TRBD1 (6 bases). V lost 6 bases to trimming and J lost 0 bases, with 15 bases between them. The length of the CDR3 is 15 residues. Germline CDR1 reads MDHEN; CDR2 reads SYDVKM. The CDR3 loop reads CASSLRQGSSYEQYF. CDR3 coding DNA: TGTGCCAGCAGCCTGAGGCAGGGGAGCTCCTACGAGCAGTACTTC.

The rearrangement links TRBV28 to TRBJ2-7, with 7 bases identical to TRBD2. The CDR3 covers 15 residues. Per germline, CDR1 MDHEN and CDR2 SYDVKM. V shed 3 bases and J 2 bases; nucleotides not matched to a gene: 7. This CDR3 reads CASSFPGGSTYEQYF. The DNA for the CDR3 is TGTGCCAGCAGTTTCCCCGGGGGGTCAACCTACGAGCAGTACTTC.

The gene calls are TRBV5-4 and TRBJ2-1; 9 bases match TRBD2. This CDR3 comprises 17 residues. The germline CDR1 and CDR2 sequences are SGHNT and YYREEE (reference sequence). J lost 6 bases, V lost 2 bases, and 12 bases had no gene match. CDR3 bases: TGTGCCAGCAGCTTTGGTGGGCGCGGGGGGGACGCCAATGAGCAGTTCTTC. Translating it yields CASSFGGRGGDANEQFF. The full variable domain, in which reference TRBV5-4 and TRBJ2-1 provide the parts outside the CDR3, is ETGVTQSPTHLIKTRGQQVTLRCSSQSGHNTVSWYQQALGQGPQFIFQYYREEENGRGNFPPRFSGLQFPNYSSELNVNALELDDSALYLCASSFGGRGGDANEQFFGPGTRLTVL.

The rearrangement uses TRBV11-3 and TRBJ2-7; 9 bases align to TRBD2. Looked up from germline, CDR1 is SGHNT and CDR2 is YENEEA. The J segment lost 9 bases and the V segment lost 5 bases, leaving 11 bases of the junction unmatched. The CDR3 is 14 amino acids. The CDR3 coding sequence is TGTGCCAGCAGCCTTAATAGCGGGGGACCTTTGCAGTACTTC. Residues: CASSLNSGGPLQYF. Using reference TRBV11-3 and TRBJ2-7 for the parts outside the CDR3, the full variable domain is EAGVVQSPRYKIIEKKQPVAFWCNPISGHNTLYWYLQNLGQGPELLIRYENEEAVDDSQLPKDRFSAERLKGVDSTLKIQPAELGDSAVYLCASSLNSGGPLQYFGPGTRLTVT.

The CDR3 sequence is CASSSDRLYGYTF. CDR3 in DNA: TGTGCCAGCAGTTCGGACAGACTCTATGGCTACACCTTC. The J gene is TRBJ1-2, the V gene TRBV2, with a possible D match to TRBD1 (6 bases). The germline gives CDR1 SNHLY, CDR2 FYNNEI. The CDR3 consists of 13 residues. The germline V and J ends were trimmed by 5 bases and 4 bases, with 11 bases remaining between them.

DNA for the CDR3: TGTGCCAGCTCCGAATCTAGGAGCAACACCGGGGAGCTGTTTTTT. Translated: CASSESRSNTGELFF. The chain links TRBV18 to TRBJ2-2; D gene ambiguous. The CDR3 contains 15 residues. V was pared by 6 bases and J by 2 bases, with 13 bases between. In germline, CDR1 is KGHSH, CDR2 LQKENI.

The chain links TRBV28 to TRBJ2-5, with 11 positions matching TRBD2. With V trimmed by 5 bases and J by 0 bases, 2 bases remained unmatched. There are 15 residues in the CDR3. CDR1 MDHEN and CDR2 SYDVKM come from the germline V gene. DNA of the CDR3: TGTGCCAGCAGTCTAGCGGGAGGTAACCAAGAGACCCAGTACTTC. The encoded protein is CASSLAGGNQETQYF.

This chain uses TRBV6-5 with TRBJ2-2; D not certain. Germline V gives CDR1 MNHEY, CDR2 SVGAGI. V lost 5 bases, J lost 1 base, and 2 bases lay in between. The CDR3 covers 12 residues. This CDR3 is CASSRNTGELFF. CDR3 sequence (DNA): TGTGCCAGCAGTCGGAACACCGGGGAGCTGTTTTTT.